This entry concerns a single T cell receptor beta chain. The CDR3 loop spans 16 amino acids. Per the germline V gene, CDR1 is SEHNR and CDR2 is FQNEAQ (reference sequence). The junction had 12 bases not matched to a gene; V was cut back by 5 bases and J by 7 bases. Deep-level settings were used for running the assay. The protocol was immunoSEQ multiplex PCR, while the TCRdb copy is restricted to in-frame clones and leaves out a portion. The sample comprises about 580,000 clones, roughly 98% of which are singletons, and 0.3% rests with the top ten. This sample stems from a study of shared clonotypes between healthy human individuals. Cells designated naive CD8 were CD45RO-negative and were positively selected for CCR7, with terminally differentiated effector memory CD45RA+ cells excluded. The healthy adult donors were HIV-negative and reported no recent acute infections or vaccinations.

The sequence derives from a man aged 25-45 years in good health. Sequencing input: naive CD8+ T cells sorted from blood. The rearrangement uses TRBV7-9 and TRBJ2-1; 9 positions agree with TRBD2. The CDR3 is CASSTLSAGGWNEQFF. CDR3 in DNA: TGTGCCAGCAGCACCCTCTCGGCGGGAGGGTGGAATGAGCAGTTCTTC.